This T cell receptor (beta chain) derives from a study of blood T cell repertoires in COVID-19. Germline CDR1 is SEHNR and CDR2 is FQNEAQ (reference sequence). Trimming left V 1 base short and J 7 bases short, with 14 bases between. The CDR3 runs 15 residues. This clone was picked up a small number of times. Assay used: immunoSEQ multiplex PCR; TCRdb lists only in-frame clones, some missing. Counted here are 650,000 to 800,000 clones, approximately 90% occurring once; the ten biggest clones make up around 0.3%. Input material: peripheral blood. This TCR derives from a woman aged 18-29 years with acute or convalescent COVID-19. J is TRBJ1-5 and V is TRBV7-9; the D gene is possibly TRBD1 (5 bases). Here the CDR3 reads CASSLGDRAGQPQHF. The CDR3 nucleotides read TGTGCCAGCAGCTTAGGCGACAGAGCGGGGCAGCCCCAGCATTTT.